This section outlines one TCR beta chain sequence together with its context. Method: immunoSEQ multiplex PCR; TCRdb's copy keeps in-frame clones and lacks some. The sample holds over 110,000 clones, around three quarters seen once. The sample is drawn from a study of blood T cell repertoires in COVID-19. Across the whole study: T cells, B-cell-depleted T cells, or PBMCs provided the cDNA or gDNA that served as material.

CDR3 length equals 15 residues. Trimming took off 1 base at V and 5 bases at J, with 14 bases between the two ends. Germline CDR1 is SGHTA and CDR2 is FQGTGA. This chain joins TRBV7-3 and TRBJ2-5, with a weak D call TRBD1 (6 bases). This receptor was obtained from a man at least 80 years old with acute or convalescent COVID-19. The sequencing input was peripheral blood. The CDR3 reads CASSLNGQSRETQYF. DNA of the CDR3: TGTGCCAGCAGCTTAAACGGACAGTCCCGCGAGACCCAGTACTTC.